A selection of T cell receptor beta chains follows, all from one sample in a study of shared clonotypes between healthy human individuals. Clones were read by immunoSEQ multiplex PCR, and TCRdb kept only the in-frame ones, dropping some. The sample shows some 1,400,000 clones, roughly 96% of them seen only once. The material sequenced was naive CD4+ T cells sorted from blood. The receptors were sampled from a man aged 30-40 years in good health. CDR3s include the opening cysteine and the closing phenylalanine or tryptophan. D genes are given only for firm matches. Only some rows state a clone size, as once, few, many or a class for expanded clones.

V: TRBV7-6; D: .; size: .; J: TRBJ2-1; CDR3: CASSLTPTQNEQFF; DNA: TGTGCCAGCAGCTTAACCCCGACTCAGAATGAGCAGTTCTTC
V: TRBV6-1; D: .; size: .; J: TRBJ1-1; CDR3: CASSVGSVSTEAFF; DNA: TGTGCCAGCAGTGTAGGGAGCGTTAGCACTGAAGCTTTCTTT
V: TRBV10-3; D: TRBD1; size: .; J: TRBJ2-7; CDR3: CAIGDRGQEQYF; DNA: TGTGCCATAGGGGACAGGGGGCAGGAGCAGTACTTC
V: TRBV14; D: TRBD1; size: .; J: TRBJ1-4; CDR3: CASSRDRHEKLFF; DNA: TGTGCCAGCAGTCGGGACAGGCACGAAAAACTGTTTTTT
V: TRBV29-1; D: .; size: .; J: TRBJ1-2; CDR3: CSVEENGYTF; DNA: TGCAGCGTTGAAGAGAATGGCTACACCTTC
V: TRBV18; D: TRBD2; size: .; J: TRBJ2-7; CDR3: CASSPTSGSSVTYEQYF; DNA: TGTGCCAGCTCACCAACTAGCGGGAGTTCGGTAACATACGAGCAGTACTTC
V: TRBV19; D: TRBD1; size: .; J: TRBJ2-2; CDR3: CASSLTGQDTGELFF; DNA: TGTGCCAGTAGTTTAACGGGACAGGACACCGGGGAGCTGTTTTTT
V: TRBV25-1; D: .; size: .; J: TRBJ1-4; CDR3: CASTRAKDPSGEKLFF; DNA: TGTGCCAGCACGAGGGCCAAGGACCCCTCCGGCGAAAAACTGTTTTTT
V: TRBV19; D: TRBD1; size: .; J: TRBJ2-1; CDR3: CASSLGTGWTSEQFF; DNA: TGTGCCAGTAGTTTGGGGACAGGGTGGACAAGTGAGCAGTTCTTC
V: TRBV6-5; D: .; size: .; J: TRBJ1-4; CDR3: CATQGGTTNEKLFF; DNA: TGTGCCACCCAGGGAGGGACAACTAATGAAAAACTGTTTTTT
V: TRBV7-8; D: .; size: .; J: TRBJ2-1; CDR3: CASRLRDVSSYNEQFF; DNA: TGTGCCAGCAGGTTGAGGGATGTAAGCTCCTACAATGAGCAGTTCTTC
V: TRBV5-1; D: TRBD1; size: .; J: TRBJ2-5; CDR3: CASSLHYRGETQYF; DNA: TGCGCCAGCAGCTTGCACTACAGGGGGGAGACCCAGTACTTC
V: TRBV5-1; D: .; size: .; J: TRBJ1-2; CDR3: CASSLDDSNYGYTF; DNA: TGCGCCAGCAGCTTGGATGACAGTAACTATGGCTACACCTTC
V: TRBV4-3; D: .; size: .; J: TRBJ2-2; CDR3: CASSQRTGTDTGELFF; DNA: TGCGCCAGCAGCCAACGTACAGGGACGGACACCGGGGAGCTGTTTTTT
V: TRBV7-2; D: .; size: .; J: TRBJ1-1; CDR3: CASSLSGANTEAFF; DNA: TGTGCCAGCAGCTTATCCGGGGCGAACACTGAAGCTTTCTTT
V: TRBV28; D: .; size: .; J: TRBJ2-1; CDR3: CASSDVGYNEQFF; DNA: TGTGCCAGCAGTGACGTAGGGTACAATGAGCAGTTCTTC
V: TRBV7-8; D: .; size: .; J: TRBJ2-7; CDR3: CASSLSDRSYEQYF; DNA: TGTGCCAGCAGCTTATCGGACCGATCCTACGAGCAGTACTTC
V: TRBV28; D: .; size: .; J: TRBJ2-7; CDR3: CASSPSRVPYEQYF; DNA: TGTGCCAGCAGTCCCTCCAGGGTCCCCTACGAGCAGTACTTC
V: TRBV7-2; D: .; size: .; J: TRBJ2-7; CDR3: CASSLRGAQSYEQYF; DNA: TGTGCCAGCAGCTTACGCGGGGCCCAGTCCTACGAGCAGTACTTC
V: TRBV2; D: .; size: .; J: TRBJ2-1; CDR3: CASSDERLIRNEQFF; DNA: TGTGCCAGCAGTGATGAGCGACTAATTAGGAATGAGCAGTTCTTC
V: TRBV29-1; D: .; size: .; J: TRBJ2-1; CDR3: CSVDGGSPSWEQFF; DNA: TGCAGCGTGGATGGGGGTTCGCCCTCGTGGGAGCAGTTCTTC
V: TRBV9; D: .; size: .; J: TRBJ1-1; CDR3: CASSVVNTEAFF; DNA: TGTGCCAGCAGCGTAGTTAACACTGAAGCTTTCTTT
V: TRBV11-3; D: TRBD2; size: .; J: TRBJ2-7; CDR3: CARNQRGAPYEQYF; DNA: TGTGCCAGAAACCAGCGGGGCGCCCCCTACGAGCAGTACTTC
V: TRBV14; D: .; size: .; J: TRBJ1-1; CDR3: CASSQTGRGNTEAFF; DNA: TGTGCCAGCAGCCAAACAGGGAGGGGAAACACTGAAGCTTTCTTT
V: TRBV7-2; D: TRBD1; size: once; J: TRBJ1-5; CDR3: CASSLVQTGVSNQPQHF; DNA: TGTGCCAGCAGCTTAGTTCAAACAGGGGTTAGCAATCAGCCCCAGCATTTT
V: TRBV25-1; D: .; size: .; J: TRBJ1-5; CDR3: CASSEGGARQPQHF; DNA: TGTGCCAGCAGTGAAGGAGGGGCCAGGCAGCCCCAGCATTTT
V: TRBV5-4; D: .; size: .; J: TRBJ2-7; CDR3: CASRGDSWFSYEQYF; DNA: TGTGCCAGCAGGGGTGACAGTTGGTTCTCCTACGAGCAGTACTTC
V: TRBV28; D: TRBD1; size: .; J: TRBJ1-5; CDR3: CASSPPGQGIQPQHF; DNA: TGTGCCAGCAGTCCTCCGGGACAGGGGATTCAGCCCCAGCATTTT
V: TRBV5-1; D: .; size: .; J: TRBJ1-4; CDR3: CASSLPGGGAELFF; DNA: TGCGCCAGCAGCTTACCCGGGGGCGGGGCGGAACTGTTTTTT
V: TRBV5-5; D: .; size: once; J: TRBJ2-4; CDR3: CASSRSSERLNIQYF; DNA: TGTGCCAGCAGCCGTTCATCGGAGCGGTTAAACATTCAGTACTTC
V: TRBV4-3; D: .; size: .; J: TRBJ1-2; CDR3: CASSQDPGGPYGYTF; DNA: TGCGCCAGCAGCCAAGATCCGGGGGGGCCCTATGGCTACACCTTC
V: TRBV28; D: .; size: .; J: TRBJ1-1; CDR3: CASSYDRPEAFF; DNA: TGTGCCAGCAGTTACGACCGCCCTGAAGCTTTCTTT
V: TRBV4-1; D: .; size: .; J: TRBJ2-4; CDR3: CASSQDGNLAKNIQYF; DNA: TGCGCCAGCAGCCAAGATGGGAACCTAGCCAAAAACATTCAGTACTTC
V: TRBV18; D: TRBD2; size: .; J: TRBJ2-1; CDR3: CASSPLTLASGGLGNEQFF; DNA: TGTGCCAGCTCGCCCCTGACTTTGGCTAGCGGTGGTTTGGGGAATGAGCAGTTCTTC
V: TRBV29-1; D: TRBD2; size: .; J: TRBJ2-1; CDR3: CSVDGTSGGVMEFF; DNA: TGCAGCGTTGACGGGACTAGCGGCGGGGTTATGGAGTTCTTC
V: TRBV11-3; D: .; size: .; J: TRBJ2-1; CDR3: CASSKGQTKQFF; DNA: TGTGCCAGCAGTAAAGGACAGACGAAGCAGTTCTTC
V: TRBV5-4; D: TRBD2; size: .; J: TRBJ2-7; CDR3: CASSLISGPYEQYF; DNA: TGTGCCAGCAGCTTGATTAGCGGGCCCTACGAGCAGTACTTC
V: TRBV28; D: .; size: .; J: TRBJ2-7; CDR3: CASSRDGVSREQYF; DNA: TGTGCCAGCAGCCGAGACGGAGTAAGCCGTGAGCAGTACTTC
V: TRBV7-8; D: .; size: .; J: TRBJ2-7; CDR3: CASSPNRDTLGEQYF; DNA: TGTGCCAGCAGTCCAAACCGGGACACCTTAGGCGAGCAGTACTTC
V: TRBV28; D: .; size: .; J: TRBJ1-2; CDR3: CASSPTTIRGNYGYTF; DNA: TGTGCCAGCAGTCCAACAACCATCAGGGGAAACTATGGCTACACCTTC
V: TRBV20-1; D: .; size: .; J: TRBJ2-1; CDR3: CSARGLEQFF; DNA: TGCAGTGCCCGTGGGCTCGAGCAGTTCTTC
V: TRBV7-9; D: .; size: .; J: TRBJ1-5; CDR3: CATRGGGRNQPQHF; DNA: TGTGCCACCAGAGGGGGAGGTCGCAATCAGCCCCAGCATTTT
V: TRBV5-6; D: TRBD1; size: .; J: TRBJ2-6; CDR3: CASSFVGTARPSGANVLTF; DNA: TGTGCCAGCAGCTTCGTCGGGACAGCAAGGCCCTCTGGGGCCAACGTCCTGACTTTC
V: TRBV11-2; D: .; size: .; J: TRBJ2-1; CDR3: CASSFNGENEQFF; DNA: TGTGCCAGCAGCTTTAATGGGGAGAATGAGCAGTTCTTC
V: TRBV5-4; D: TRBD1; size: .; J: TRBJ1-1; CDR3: CASSLEEGAGTEAFF; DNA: TGTGCCAGCAGCTTGGAGGAGGGGGCGGGCACTGAAGCTTTCTTT
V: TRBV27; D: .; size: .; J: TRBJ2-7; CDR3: CASTNYGGSEQYF; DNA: TGTGCCAGCACTAATTATGGGGGCAGCGAGCAGTACTTC
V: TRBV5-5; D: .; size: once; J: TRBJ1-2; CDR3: CASSLPGNGYGYTF; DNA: TGTGCCAGCAGCTTGCCCGGGAACGGCTATGGCTACACCTTC
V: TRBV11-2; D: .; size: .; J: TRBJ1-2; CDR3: CASSLVATNYTF; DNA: TGTGCCAGCAGCTTAGTTGCCACAAACTACACCTTC
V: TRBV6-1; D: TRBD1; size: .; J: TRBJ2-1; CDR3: CASSDQQGAPIYNEQFF; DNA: TGTGCCAGCAGTGATCAACAGGGGGCTCCTATTTACAATGAGCAGTTCTTC
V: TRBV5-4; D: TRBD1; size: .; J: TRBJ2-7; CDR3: CASSAGQGRIEQYF; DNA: TGTGCCAGCAGCGCAGGACAGGGCCGGATCGAGCAGTACTTC
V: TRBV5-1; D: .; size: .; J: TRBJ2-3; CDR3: CASSITGLSTDTQYF; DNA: TGCGCCAGCAGCATCACGGGACTTAGCACAGATACGCAGTATTTT
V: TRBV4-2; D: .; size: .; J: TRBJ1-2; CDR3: CASSQAQDYYGYTF; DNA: TGTGCCAGCAGCCAAGCTCAGGACTACTATGGCTACACCTTC
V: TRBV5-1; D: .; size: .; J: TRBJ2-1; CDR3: CASSPDLRLNRPYNEQFF; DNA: TGCGCCAGCAGCCCGGACCTTCGACTGAACAGGCCCTACAATGAGCAGTTCTTC
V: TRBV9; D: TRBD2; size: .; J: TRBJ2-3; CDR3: CASGGGTDTQYF; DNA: TGTGCCAGTGGGGGAGGGACAGATACGCAGTATTTT
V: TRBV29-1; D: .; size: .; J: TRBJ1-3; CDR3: CSVSSSSGNTIYF; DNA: TGCAGCGTTTCTTCCAGCTCTGGAAACACCATATATTTT